The T cell receptor beta chain under discussion was sequenced for a study of blood T cell repertoires in COVID-19 (TCRdb year 2020). Describing the broader study: Collaborator samples came from the United States, Italy and Spain and covered acute and convalescent phases of COVID-19. The material from the prospective study consisted of cDNA or gDNA derived from T cells, B-cell-depleted T cells, or PBMCs. The dataset comprised deeply sampled blood TCRbeta repertoires from subjects exposed to, actively infected with, or recovered from COVID-19. The repertoires were released in a freely available public database intended as a resource for research on the immune response to SARS-CoV-2. The samples were drawn from two sources: the first 160 participants of the ongoing ImmuneRACE study, and approximately 1,300 subjects contributed by 6 global collaborators. The sample metadata nearly always contained a de-identified subject ID, COVID-19 status, age in years and sex. Where available, HLA class I and class II types were taken from metadata supplied by the sample provider and were not determined by assay-based typing.

Each collaborating institution followed its own protocols to collect whole blood in K2EDTA tubes. For TCRbeta analysis, collaborators shipped samples as frozen whole blood, isolated PBMCs, or DNA extracted from either of those sample types. The immunoSEQ Assay, a bias-controlled multiplex PCR, was used to amplify TCRbeta CDR3 regions from genomic DNA. In the authors' own workflow: The number of nucleated cells in each sample was estimated by amplification of reference gene primers within the assay. To quantify the absolute abundance of each unique TCRbeta CDR3 rearrangement, sequence reads were collapsed and filtered. Productive Simpson clonality was computed per sample as the square root of Simpson's diversity index over productive rearrangements. TCRdb re-hosts the immuneACCESS table, in-frame sequences only. Its copies lack some clones; in the studies checked, an unresolved V gene accounts for under half of them, and the cause for the rest is not known. That table is the source of V, J and clone size, and D and trimming were worked out from the DNA. The sample profile shows 150,000 to 200,000 clones; 70% to 90% of them were found once. Clones ranked in the top ten supply approximately 4% of the sample.

Turning to this clone: This clone's antigen is unknown. No base quality information exists; no much larger clone differs at one position.

Summary of the overall study and its limitations: Clinical and demographic metadata were provided uncurated, with the amount varying by source and participant.

Trimming costs V 0 bases and J 4 bases, and their ends lie 13 bases apart. Its CDR3 holds 15 amino acids, cysteine through phenylalanine. The read is trimmed to its CDR3 DNA, 45 bases read in frame from base 1. The germline V gene encodes CDR1 LGHDT and CDR2 YNNKEL (reference sequence). This chain joins TRBV3-1 (or the pseudogene TRBV3-2) to TRBJ2-7, with no reliable assignment of the D segment. The material sequenced was peripheral blood. This clonotype originated in a human donor in a cohort sampled during active COVID-19. CDR3 sequence: CASSQDSQNFYEQYF. The bases are TGTGCCAGCAGCCAAGATTCACAGAATTTTTACGAGCAGTACTTC.